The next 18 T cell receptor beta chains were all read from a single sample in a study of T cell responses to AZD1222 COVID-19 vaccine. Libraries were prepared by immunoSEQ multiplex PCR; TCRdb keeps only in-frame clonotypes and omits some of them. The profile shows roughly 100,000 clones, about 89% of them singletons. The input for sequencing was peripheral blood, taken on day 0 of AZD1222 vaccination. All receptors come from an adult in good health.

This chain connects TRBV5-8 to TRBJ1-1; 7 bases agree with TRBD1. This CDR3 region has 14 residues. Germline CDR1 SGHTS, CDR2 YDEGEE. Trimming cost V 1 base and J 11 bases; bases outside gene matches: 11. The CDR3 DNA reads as TGTGCCAGCAGCTTGAGAGGGGGCAGATTAAGGGCTTTCTTT. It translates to CASSLRGGRLRAFF. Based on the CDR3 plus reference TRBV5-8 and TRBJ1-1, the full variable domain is EAGVTQSPTHLIKTRGQQATLRCSPISGHTSVYWYQQALGLGLQFLLWYDEGEERNRGNFPPRFSGRQFPNYSSELNVNALELEDSALYLCASSLRGGRLRAFFGQGTRLTVV.

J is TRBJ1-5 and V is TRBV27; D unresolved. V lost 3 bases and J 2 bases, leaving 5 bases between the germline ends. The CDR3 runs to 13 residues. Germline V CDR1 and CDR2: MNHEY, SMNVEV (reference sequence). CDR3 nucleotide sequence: TGTGCCAGCAGTTTGCGGGGCAATCAGCCCCAGCATTTT. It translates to CASSLRGNQPQHF.

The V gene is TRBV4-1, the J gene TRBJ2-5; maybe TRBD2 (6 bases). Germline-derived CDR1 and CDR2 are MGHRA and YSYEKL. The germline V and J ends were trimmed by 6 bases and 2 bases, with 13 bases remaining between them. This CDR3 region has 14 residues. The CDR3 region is CASRPSGGQETQYF. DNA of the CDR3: TGCGCCAGCAGGCCGTCCGGAGGGCAAGAGACCCAGTACTTC.

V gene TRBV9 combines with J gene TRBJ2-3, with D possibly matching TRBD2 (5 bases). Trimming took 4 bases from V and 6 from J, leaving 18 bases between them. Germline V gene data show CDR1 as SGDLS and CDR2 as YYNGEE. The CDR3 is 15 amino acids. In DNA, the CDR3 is TGTGCCAGCAGCACTGGACTCCTCCCTCCGGATACGCAGTATTTT. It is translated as CASSTGLLPPDTQYF. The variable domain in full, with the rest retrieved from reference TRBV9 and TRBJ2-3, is DSGVTQTPKHLITATGQRVTLRCSPRSGDLSVYWYQQSLDQGLQFLIQYYNGEERAKGNILERFSAQQFPDLHSELNLSSLELGDSALYFCASSTGLLPPDTQYFGPGTRLTVL.

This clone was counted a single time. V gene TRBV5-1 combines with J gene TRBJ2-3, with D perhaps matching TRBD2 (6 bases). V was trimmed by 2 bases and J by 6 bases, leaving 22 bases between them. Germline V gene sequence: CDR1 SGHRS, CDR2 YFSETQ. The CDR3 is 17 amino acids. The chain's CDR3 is CASSFPGTGSQLDTQYF. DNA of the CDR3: TGCGCCAGCAGCTTCCCCGGGACTGGTAGTCAATTGGATACGCAGTATTTT.

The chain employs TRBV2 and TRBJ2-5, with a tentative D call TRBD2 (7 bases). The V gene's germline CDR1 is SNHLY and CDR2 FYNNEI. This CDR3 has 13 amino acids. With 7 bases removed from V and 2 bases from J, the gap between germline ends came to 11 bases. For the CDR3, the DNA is TGTGCCAGCATGCGGGGGACACAAGAGACCCAGTACTTC. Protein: CASMRGTQETQYF.

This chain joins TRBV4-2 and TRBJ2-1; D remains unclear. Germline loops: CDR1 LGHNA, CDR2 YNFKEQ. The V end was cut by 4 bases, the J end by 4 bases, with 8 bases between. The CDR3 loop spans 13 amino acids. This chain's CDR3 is CASSRSLYNEQFF. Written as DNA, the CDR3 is TGTGCCAGCAGCCGATCCCTGTACAATGAGCAGTTCTTC.

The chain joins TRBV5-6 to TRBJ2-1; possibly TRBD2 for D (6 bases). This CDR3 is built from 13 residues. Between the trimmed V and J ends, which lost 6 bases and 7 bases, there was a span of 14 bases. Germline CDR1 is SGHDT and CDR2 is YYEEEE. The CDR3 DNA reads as TGTGCCAGCACCCAGCGGGCGCCAAATGAGCAGTTCTTC. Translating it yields CASTQRAPNEQFF.

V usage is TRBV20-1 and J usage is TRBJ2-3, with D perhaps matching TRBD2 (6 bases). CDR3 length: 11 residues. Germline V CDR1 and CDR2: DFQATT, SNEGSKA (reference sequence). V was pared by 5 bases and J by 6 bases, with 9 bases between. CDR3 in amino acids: CSASGGDTQYF. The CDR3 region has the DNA TGCAGTGCTTCTGGGGGGGATACGCAGTATTTT.

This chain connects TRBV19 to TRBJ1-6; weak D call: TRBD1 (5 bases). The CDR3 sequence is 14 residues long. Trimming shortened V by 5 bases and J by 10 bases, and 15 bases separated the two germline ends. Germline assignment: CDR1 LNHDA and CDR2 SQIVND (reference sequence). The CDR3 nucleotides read TGTGCCAGTAGTTTGACAGTCATGGGCTCACCCCTCCACTTT. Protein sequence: CASSLTVMGSPLHF. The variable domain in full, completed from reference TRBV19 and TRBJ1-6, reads DGGITQSPKYLFRKEGQNVTLSCEQNLNHDAMYWYRQDPGQGLRLIYYSQIVNDFQKGDIAEGYSVSREKKESFPLTVTSAQKNPTAFYLCASSLTVMGSPLHFGNGTRLTVT.

The CDR3 loop is CASSFEGGRPNSPLHF. The CDR3 DNA follows: TGTGCCAGCAGCTTTGAGGGGGGGCGCCCTAATTCACCCCTCCACTTT. The chain is built from TRBV5-4 and TRBJ1-6; D may be TRBD1 (6 bases). CDR3 length: 16 amino acids. The V end lost 2 bases, the J end lost 6 bases, and 15 bases lay between the germline ends. Germline CDR1 SGHNT, CDR2 YYREEE (reference sequence).

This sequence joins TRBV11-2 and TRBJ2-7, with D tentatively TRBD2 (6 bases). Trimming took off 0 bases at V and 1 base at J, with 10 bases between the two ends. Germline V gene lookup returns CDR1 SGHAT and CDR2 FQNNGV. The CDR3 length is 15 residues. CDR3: CASSLEAGSSYEQYF. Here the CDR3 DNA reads TGTGCCAGCAGCTTAGAGGCGGGGTCTTCCTACGAGCAGTACTTC.

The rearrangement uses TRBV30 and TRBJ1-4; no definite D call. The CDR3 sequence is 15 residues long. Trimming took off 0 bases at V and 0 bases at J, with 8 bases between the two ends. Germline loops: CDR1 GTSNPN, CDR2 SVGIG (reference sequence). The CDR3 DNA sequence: TGTGCCTGGAGTGTACAGATTGCAACTAATGAAAAACTGTTTTTT. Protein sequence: CAWSVQIATNEKLFF.

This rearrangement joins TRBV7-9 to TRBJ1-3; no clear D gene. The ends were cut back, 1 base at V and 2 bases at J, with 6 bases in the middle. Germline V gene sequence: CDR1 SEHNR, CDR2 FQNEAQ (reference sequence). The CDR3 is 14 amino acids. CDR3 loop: CASSLGTAGNTIYF. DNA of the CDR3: TGTGCCAGCAGCTTAGGAACTGCTGGAAACACCATATATTTT.

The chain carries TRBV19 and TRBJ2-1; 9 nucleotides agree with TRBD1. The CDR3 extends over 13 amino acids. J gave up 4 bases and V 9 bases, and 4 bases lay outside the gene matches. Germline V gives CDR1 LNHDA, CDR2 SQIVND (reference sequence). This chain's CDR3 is CASRDRAYNEQFF. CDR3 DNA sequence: TGTGCCAGCCGGGACAGGGCTTACAATGAGCAGTTCTTC.

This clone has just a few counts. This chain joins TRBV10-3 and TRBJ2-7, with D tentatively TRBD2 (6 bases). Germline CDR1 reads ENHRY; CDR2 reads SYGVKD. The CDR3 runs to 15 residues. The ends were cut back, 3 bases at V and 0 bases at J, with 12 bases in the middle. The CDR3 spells CAISDNRGSSYEQYF. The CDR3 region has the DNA TGTGCCATCAGTGATAACCGGGGGAGCTCCTACGAGCAGTACTTC.

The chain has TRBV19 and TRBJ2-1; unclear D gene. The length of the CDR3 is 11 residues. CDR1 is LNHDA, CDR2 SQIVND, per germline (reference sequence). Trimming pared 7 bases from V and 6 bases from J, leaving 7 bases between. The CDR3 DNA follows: TGTGCCAGTATACTGGGCAATGAGCAGTTCTTC. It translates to CASILGNEQFF.

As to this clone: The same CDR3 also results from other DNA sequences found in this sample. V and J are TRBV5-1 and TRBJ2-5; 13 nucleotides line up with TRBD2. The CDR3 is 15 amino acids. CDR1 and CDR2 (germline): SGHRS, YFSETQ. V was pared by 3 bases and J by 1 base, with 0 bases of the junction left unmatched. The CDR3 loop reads CASSWTSGGQETQYF. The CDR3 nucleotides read TGCGCCAGCAGCTGGACTAGCGGGGGCCAAGAGACCCAGTACTTC.